This is a list of T cell receptor beta chains from one sample in a study of cytomegalovirus exposure and HLA in healthy donors. Libraries were prepared by immunoSEQ multiplex PCR; TCRdb keeps only in-frame clonotypes and omits some of them. In the table there are about 190,000 clones, more than 75% of which are singletons. The sample was PBMCs. The receptors derive from a woman under 30 in good health and CMV-seronegative. The CDR3 runs from the conserved cysteine through the conserved F or W. A D gene is named only where the DNA matches it firmly. The listing skips clone size in some rows; elsewhere it reads once, few, many or a size class.

TRBD1	.	15	TRBV9	TRBJ2-7	CASSVERDSSHEQYF	TGTGCCAGCAGCGTAGAAAGGGACAGCTCCCACGAGCAGTACTTC
TRBD1	.	15	TRBV7-9	TRBJ2-5	CASSLGRGREETQYF	TGTGCCAGCAGCTTAGGCAGGGGGCGGGAAGAGACCCAGTACTTC
.	few	15	TRBV19	TRBJ2-1	CASSIIGQAYNEQFF	TGTGCCAGTAGTATTATCGGCCAGGCGTACAATGAGCAGTTCTTC
.	few	15	TRBV6-1	TRBJ1-5	CASSDQGLGNQPQHF	TGTGCCAGCAGTGATCAGGGGCTAGGCAATCAGCCCCAGCATTTT
.	.	15	TRBV5-6	TRBJ2-7	CASSLARAGNYEQYF	TGTGCCAGCAGCTTGGCACGTGCGGGAAACTACGAGCAGTACTTC
.	.	13	TRBV4-2	TRBJ2-2	CASSQDLFGELFF	TGTGCCAGCAGCCAAGATCTTTTCGGGGAGCTGTTTTTT
.	.	13	TRBV6-5	TRBJ2-5	CASLGGSSETQYF	TGTGCCAGCTTGGGGGGTTCGTCGGAGACCCAGTACTTC
.	.	13	TRBV28	TRBJ2-7	CASSFGTGYEQYF	TGTGCCAGCAGTTTCGGTACGGGGTACGAGCAGTACTTC
.	.	12	TRBV7-9	TRBJ1-2	CSSSFDKASYTF	TGTTCCAGCAGCTTCGACAAGGCCAGCTACACCTTC
TRBD2	.	15	TRBV28	TRBJ2-2	CASSSSGRINGELFF	TGTGCCAGCAGTTCCAGCGGGAGAATTAACGGGGAGCTGTTTTTT
.	.	15	TRBV15	TRBJ2-7	CATSNPVGTSYEQYF	TGTGCCACCAGCAACCCCGTCGGGACTTCCTACGAGCAGTACTTC
.	.	14	TRBV21-1	TRBJ2-7	CARQHVGLAYEQYF	TGTGCCAGGCAACACGTGGGACTAGCCTACGAGCAGTACTTC
.	.	15	TRBV19	TRBJ2-1	CASSIGQSSYNEQFF	TGTGCCAGTAGTATAGGACAGAGCTCCTACAATGAGCAGTTCTTC
TRBD1	.	16	TRBV7-3	TRBJ2-7	CASSLQPGTGPDEQYF	TGTGCCAGCAGCCTCCAACCCGGGACAGGGCCAGACGAGCAGTACTTC
.	.	16	TRBV13	TRBJ1-4	CASSLGGIGTNEKLFF	TGTGCTAGCAGCTTAGGCGGAATCGGGACTAATGAAAAACTGTTTTTT
.	.	14	TRBV6-6	TRBJ1-3	CASMPGNSGNTIYF	TGTGCCAGCATGCCGGGGAACTCTGGAAACACCATATATTTT